The rows below give T cell receptor beta chains drawn from one sample of a study of OX40 agonist ivuxolimab in advanced cancers. Assay: immunoSEQ multiplex PCR; the TCRdb copy retains only in-frame clones and omits some. The sample holds around 60,000 clones; 70% to 90% are singletons and the top ten take approximately 2.9%. The sample here was CD4+ or CD8+ T cells sorted from blood, taken in a trial of the OX40 agonist ivuxolimab. Receptors were obtained from an adult with an advanced solid tumor such as melanoma, head and neck, liver or kidney cancer. Each CDR3 is given with its conserved first and last residue. A D gene is named only where the DNA matches it firmly. A row's size may be missing; if present it is once, few, many or a size class.

J gene	D gene	clone size	V gene	CDR3 protein	CDR3 DNA
TRBJ2-1	TRBD2	-	TRBV14	CASSQGLAGGGSYNEQFF	TGTGCCAGCAGCCAAGGACTAGCGGGAGGGGGCTCCTACAATGAGCAGTTCTTC
TRBJ1-1	-	-	TRBV5-1	CASSEGSNTEAFF	TGCGCCAGCAGCGAGGGTTCGAACACTGAAGCTTTCTTT
TRBJ2-1	-	-	TRBV6-6	CASSWGSRGDEQFF	TGTGCCAGCAGCTGGGGCTCCCGAGGGGATGAGCAGTTCTTC
TRBJ2-4	-	-	TRBV10-3	CATTGTPKNIQYF	TGTGCCACCACCGGGACACCCAAAAACATTCAGTACTTC
TRBJ1-3	TRBD1	few	TRBV7-2	CASSFGTGKGNTIYF	TGTGCCAGCAGCTTCGGGACAGGGAAAGGAAACACCATATATTTT
TRBJ1-4	-	-	TRBV29-1	CSVFGHGGEKLFF	TGCAGCGTCTTCGGACACGGCGGGGAAAAACTGTTTTTT
TRBJ2-1	TRBD1	-	TRBV29-1	CSVDGTASEQFF	TGCAGCGTTGACGGGACAGCAAGTGAGCAGTTCTTC
TRBJ2-7	-	once	TRBV5-4	CASSLALGRGYEQYF	TGTGCCAGCAGCTTGGCCCTGGGACGCGGGTACGAGCAGTACTTC
TRBJ1-2	-	few	TRBV2	CASLGYTF	TGTGCCAGCCTGGGCTACACCTTC
TRBJ1-2	-	-	TRBV7-9	CASSPKGAGGTF	TGTGCCAGCAGCCCAAAGGGCGCAGGCGGGACCTTC
TRBJ2-3	-	-	TRBV6-8	CASSSPGLSDTQYF	TGTGCCAGCAGTTCCCCAGGATTATCAGATACGCAGTATTTT
TRBJ2-1	-	-	TRBV7-7	CASSLLPGVDNEQFF	TGTGCTAGCAGCTTATTACCTGGGGTGGACAATGAGCAGTTCTTC
TRBJ2-3	TRBD2	-	TRBV6-4	CASSQTSGGKDTQYF	TGTGCCAGCAGTCAGACTAGCGGGGGAAAAGATACGCAGTATTTT
TRBJ2-7	TRBD1	-	TRBV28	CASSQLPGQGAEQYF	TGTGCCAGCAGCCAACTTCCGGGACAGGGCGCCGAGCAGTACTTC
TRBJ2-3	-	-	TRBV5-6	CASRSAITDTQYF	TGTGCCAGCAGATCTGCTATCACAGATACGCAGTATTTT
TRBJ2-7	TRBD1	once	TRBV7-3	CASSPGQGRSEQYF	TGTGCCAGCAGCCCCGGACAGGGTCGCAGCGAGCAGTACTTC
TRBJ1-2	-	-	TRBV4-2	CASSQEGSPVYGYTF	TGTGCCAGCAGCCAAGAGGGTAGCCCGGTCTATGGCTACACCTTC
TRBJ2-2	-	-	TRBV5-4	CASSLGQEATGELFF	TGTGCCAGCAGCTTGGGACAGGAGGCCACCGGGGAGCTGTTTTTT
TRBJ2-1	TRBD2	-	TRBV18	CASSSRFAGDGNEQFF	TGTGCCAGCTCATCCCGGTTCGCGGGGGATGGGAATGAGCAGTTCTTC
TRBJ2-7	TRBD2	few	TRBV28	CASSKTSGSSYEQYF	TGTGCCAGCAGTAAGACTAGCGGGAGCTCCTACGAGCAGTACTTC
TRBJ2-7	-	-	TRBV19	CASSTEYAGSEQYF	TGTGCCAGTAGTACTGAGTACGCCGGTAGCGAGCAGTACTTC
TRBJ2-5	-	-	TRBV6-5	CASNQPRETQYF	TGTGCCAGCAATCAACCTCGGGAGACCCAGTACTTC
TRBJ1-3	-	-	TRBV30	CAWRTGLSGNTIYF	TGTGCCTGGCGTACAGGTCTCTCGGGAAACACCATATATTTT
TRBJ2-3	-	medium-sized	TRBV7-2	CASSFKQDTQYF	TGTGCCAGCAGCTTCAAACAAGATACGCAGTATTTT
TRBJ2-7	TRBD2	-	TRBV18	CASSGFGTSGGLSSYEQYF	TGTGCCAGCTCAGGCTTCGGGACTAGCGGGGGTCTTAGCTCCTACGAGCAGTACTTC
TRBJ2-2	-	-	TRBV30	CAWSVMVSGELFF	TGTGCCTGGAGTGTAATGGTATCCGGGGAGCTGTTTTTT
TRBJ1-3	-	-	TRBV5-1	CASSLPGRHTIYF	TGCGCCAGCAGCTTGCCCGGTCGGCACACCATATATTTT
TRBJ2-7	TRBD1	-	TRBV9	CASSLQVGQGYEQYF	TGTGCCAGCAGCCTCCAGGTGGGACAGGGTTACGAGCAGTACTTC